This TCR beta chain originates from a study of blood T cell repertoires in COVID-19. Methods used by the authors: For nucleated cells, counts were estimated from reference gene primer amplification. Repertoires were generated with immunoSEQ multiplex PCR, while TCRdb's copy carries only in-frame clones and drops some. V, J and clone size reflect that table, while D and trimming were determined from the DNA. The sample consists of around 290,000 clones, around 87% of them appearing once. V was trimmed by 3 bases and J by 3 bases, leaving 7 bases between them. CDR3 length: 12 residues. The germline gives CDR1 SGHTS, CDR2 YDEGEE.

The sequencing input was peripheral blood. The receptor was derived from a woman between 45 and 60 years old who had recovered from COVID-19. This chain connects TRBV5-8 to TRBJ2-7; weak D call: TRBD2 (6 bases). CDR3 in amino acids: CASSWGDYEQYF. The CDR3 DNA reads TGTGCCAGCAGCTGGGGGGACTACGAGCAGTACTTC.